The clone carrying this T cell receptor (beta chain) was recorded a few times. As yet, its antigen is unknown. J gave up 5 bases and V 4 bases, and 7 bases lay outside the gene matches. The CDR3 is 15 residues long. CDR1 is SGHVS, CDR2 FQNEAQ, per germline. The record originates from a study of T-cell reconstitution after alpha-beta-depleted transplantation in children. During its preparation, the TCRbeta library received unique molecular identifiers. Using its own MiXCR run on the PCR reads, TCRdb lists one record per CDR3 protein. The data hold about 980,000 distinct CDR3 sequences, with roughly 31% observed a single time. Points from the study as a whole: Expanded graft clones, several hundred of them, were reportedly the source of alpha-beta T cells about two months after transplant.

The source was PBMCs, mostly from graft donor cells, collected 360 days after TCRalphabeta/CD19-depleted stem cell transplant. This sequence was found in a boy under two years old who had a stem cell transplant for SCID, so the T cells may come from the graft donor. V gene TRBV7-8 combines with J gene TRBJ2-5; 10 positions match TRBD2. CDR3 residues: CASSSAGGNGETQYF. The CDR3, as DNA: TGTGCCAGCAGCTCAGCGGGGGGGAACGGGGAGACCCAGTACTTC.